The present T cell receptor beta chain was sequenced within a study of T cells in Graves' hyperthyroidism and ophthalmopathy. As for the study in general: The authors collected peripheral blood at initial diagnosis, before any treatment. Findings and limits, study-wide: Blood held most thyroid clonotypes expanded above 0.001 frequency.

CDR1 and CDR2 from the germline V gene are LGHNT and FRNRAP. V lost 4 bases, J lost 0 bases, and 12 bases stayed unmatched. CDR3 length equals 19 residues. Diagnosis relied on clinical symptoms, serum thyroxine and TRAb, thyroid ultrasound and orbital computed tomography. A few counts support this clonotype. Its specificity is not known. TCR beta CDR3 region amplification was performed from RNA transcripts. First-round RT-PCR targeting the TCR CDR3 was performed with the HTBI primer set. TCRdb redid the calling of the multiplex PCR reads with MiXCR, one entry per CDR3 protein. The sample includes approximately 620,000 distinct CDR3 sequences, roughly 13% of them seen just once.

This TCR was recovered from a woman between 25 and 40 years old with Graves' hyperthyroidism that later progressed to Graves' ophthalmopathy. This chain links TRBV12-5 with TRBJ2-3, with 11 bases lining up with TRBD2. Sample: blood. CDR3 nucleotides: TGTGCTAGTGGTTCCCACTCCGGGACTAGCGGAACTAGCACAGATACGCAGTATTTT. Translating it yields CASGSHSGTSGTSTDTQYF.